The clone carrying this TCR beta chain is a singleton in its sample. As yet, its antigen is unknown. The record originates from a study of PD-1 blockade in mismatch repair-deficient tumors. Study information: All were previously treated, progressing patients with some twelve mismatch repair-deficient cancer types.

Libraries were prepared by immunoSEQ multiplex PCR; TCRdb keeps only in-frame clonotypes and omits some of them. The sample lists more than 40,000 clones, 78% occurring once. All patients were mismatch repair deficient, assessed by either PCR or immunohistochemistry. TCRs were sequenced from a few patients responding to pembrolizumab. Regarding the study as a whole: Tumor-resident clones, often undetectable pretreatment in blood, expanded then contracted after pembrolizumab.

This TCR was sampled from an adult with mismatch repair-deficient cancer. Sample: peripheral blood, taken 4 weeks after starting pembrolizumab.

DNA of the CDR3: TGTGCCAGTAGTATGCCCCCCACACTAGCGGGAGCGAATACGCAGTATTTT. It specifies CASSMPPTLAGANTQYF. The chain has TRBV19 and TRBJ2-3, with 11 bases that match TRBD2. The CDR3 has 17 amino acids. Looked up from germline, CDR1 is LNHDA and CDR2 is SQIVND (reference sequence). V dropped 3 bases and J dropped 7; count of bases not matched to a gene: 12. Full variable domain (outside the CDR3, taken from reference TRBV19 and TRBJ2-3): DGGITQSPKYLFRKEGQNVTLSCEQNLNHDAMYWYRQDPGQGLRLIYYSQIVNDFQKGDIAEGYSVSREKKESFPLTVTSAQKNPTAFYLCASSMPPTLAGANTQYFGPGTRLTVL.